Listed below are T cell receptor beta chains from one sample, sequenced in a study of shared clonotypes between healthy human individuals. Only in-frame clones appear in the TCRdb table, and some are missing; sequencing was by immunoSEQ multiplex PCR. The table lists about 980,000 clones, 60% to 85% of them singletons. The sequenced material came from memory CD4+ T cells sorted from blood. Every receptor here comes from a man younger than 35 in good health. The CDR3 runs from the conserved cysteine through the conserved F or W. The D gene is left open where the match is weak. Part of the rows lack a size; the others show once, few, many or a class for expanded clones.

clone size	CDR3 length	V gene	J gene	D gene	CDR3 DNA	CDR3 protein
-	14	TRBV5-1	TRBJ1-2	-	TGCGCCAGCAGCCTCGACGGCCTTAACTATGGCTACACCTTC	CASSLDGLNYGYTF
-	14	TRBV4-2	TRBJ2-7	TRBD1	TGTGCCAGCAGCCAAGCTGGGGACAGGCGCGAGCAGTACTTC	CASSQAGDRREQYF
-	13	TRBV30	TRBJ1-5	-	TGTGCCTGGAGTGGCAGCCCCAATCAGCCCCAGCATTTT	CAWSGSPNQPQHF
-	15	TRBV18	TRBJ2-5	-	TGTGCCAGCTCACCCGGAGGGCCACGGGAAGAGACCCAGTACTTC	CASSPGGPREETQYF
-	14	TRBV7-9	TRBJ2-5	-	TGTGCCAGCAGCTTAGGACTTTCCAGGGAGACCCAGTACTTC	CASSLGLSRETQYF
few	15	TRBV2	TRBJ2-7	TRBD1	TGTGCCAGCACCCTACGTGCAGGGGGCATCTACGAGCAGTACTTC	CASTLRAGGIYEQYF
-	15	TRBV5-6	TRBJ2-6	-	TGTGCCAGCAGCACAATTGGGTTGGGGGCCAACGTCCTGACTTTC	CASSTIGLGANVLTF
-	16	TRBV28	TRBJ2-2	TRBD1	TGTGCCAGCTCTTCAGGGGGTCTACCCCCCACCGGGGAGCTGTTTTTT	CASSSGGLPPTGELFF
few	15	TRBV19	TRBJ2-5	TRBD2	TGTGCCAGTAGTATAGTGACTAGCGGGATGGAGACCCAGTACTTC	CASSIVTSGMETQYF
-	17	TRBV2	TRBJ1-3	-	TGTGCCAGCAGTGGGAGGGGCGCCCGCTTTTCTGGAAACACCATATATTTT	CASSGRGARFSGNTIYF
-	15	TRBV11-2	TRBJ2-5	-	TGTGCCAGCAACCGAGACCCCGGAGGGGTGGAGACCCAGTACTTC	CASNRDPGGVETQYF
-	16	TRBV6-6	TRBJ2-3	-	TGTGCCAGCAGTCCGACCCGAGTTGGGGGCACAGATACGCAGTATTTT	CASSPTRVGGTDTQYF
-	14	TRBV19	TRBJ2-7	-	TGTGCCAGTAGTACCGGACGGGATACCTACGAGCAGTACTTC	CASSTGRDTYEQYF
-	13	TRBV5-3	TRBJ1-5	-	TGTAGGATTGCAGGGGACCCGGATCAGCCCCAGCATTTT	CRIAGDPDQPQHF
-	11	TRBV30	TRBJ1-1	-	TGTGCCTGGACAGGGTTCGCTGAAGCTTTCTTT	CAWTGFAEAFF
-	18	TRBV10-2	TRBJ2-4	TRBD2	TGCGCCAGCAGTGAGCCACAGAACTTAGCGGGAGGGCCTCACATTCAGTACTTC	CASSEPQNLAGGPHIQYF
-	15	TRBV18	TRBJ2-4	TRBD2	TGTGCCAGCTCACCACGGGCGGGAGAGGGTGACATTCAGTACTTC	CASSPRAGEGDIQYF
-	15	TRBV5-1	TRBJ2-3	-	TGCGCCTGCCAAACTTCTGGGGGGAGCACAGATACGCAGTATTTT	CACQTSGGSTDTQYF
-	17	TRBV11-2	TRBJ2-7	-	TGTGCCAGCAGCTTAGATTCGGGTAGCGGCGACTTCTACGAGCAGTACTTC	CASSLDSGSGDFYEQYF
-	13	TRBV10-1	TRBJ2-3	TRBD2	TGCGCCAGCAGTGAGTTGACTAGCGGGGGGGAGTATTTT	CASSELTSGGEYF
few	10	TRBV2	TRBJ2-7	-	TGTGCCAGCAGCCACTACGAGCAGTACTTC	CASSHYEQYF
-	14	TRBV30	TRBJ2-2	-	TGTGCCTGGAGTATCCGGGAGAACACCGGGGAGCTGTTTTTT	CAWSIRENTGELFF
-	16	TRBV4-3	TRBJ2-7	-	TGCGCCAGCAGCCAAGATTCGGCTAAGGGGTCCTACGAGCAGTACTTC	CASSQDSAKGSYEQYF
-	16	TRBV4-3	TRBJ1-1	-	TGCGCCAGCAGCCAAGATCGTGGGGTTTCGAACACTGAAGCTTTCTTT	CASSQDRGVSNTEAFF